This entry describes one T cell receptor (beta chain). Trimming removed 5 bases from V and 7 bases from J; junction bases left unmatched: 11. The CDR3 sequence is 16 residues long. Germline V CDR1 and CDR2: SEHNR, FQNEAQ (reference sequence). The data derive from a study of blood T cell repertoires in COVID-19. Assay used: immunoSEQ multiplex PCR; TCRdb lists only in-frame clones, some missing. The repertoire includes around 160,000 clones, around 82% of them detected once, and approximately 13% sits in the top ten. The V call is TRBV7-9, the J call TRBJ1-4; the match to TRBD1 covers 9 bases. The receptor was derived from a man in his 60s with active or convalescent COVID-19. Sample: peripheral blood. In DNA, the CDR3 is TGTGCCAGCAGCCCACCCGGGACAGGGAGGAGTGAAAAACTGTTTTTT. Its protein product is CASSPPGTGRSEKLFF.